This section outlines one T cell receptor (beta chain) sequence together with its context. Its cognate antigen is unknown. Clones were read by immunoSEQ multiplex PCR, and TCRdb kept only the in-frame ones, dropping some. Among about 99,000 clones listed, approximately 91% were seen once. The CDR3 runs 17 residues. The V and J ends lost 0 bases and 2 bases respectively, with 17 bases between them. The V gene's germline CDR1 is SGHRS and CDR2 YFSETQ. The record originates from a study of T cell responses to AZD1222 COVID-19 vaccine. Study-wide results and limits: AZD1222 recipients seropositive at baseline numbered only five or six.

The chain joins TRBV5-1 to TRBJ1-2, with no clear D. The TCR was taken from an adult who received the AZD1222 COVID-19 vaccine. The sequences come from peripheral blood, collected 28 days after the second AZD1222 dose. The CDR3 here is CASSLGVGVRRNYGYTF. The CDR3 DNA reads as TGCGCCAGCAGCTTGGGGGTGGGAGTTAGAAGGAACTATGGCTACACCTTC.